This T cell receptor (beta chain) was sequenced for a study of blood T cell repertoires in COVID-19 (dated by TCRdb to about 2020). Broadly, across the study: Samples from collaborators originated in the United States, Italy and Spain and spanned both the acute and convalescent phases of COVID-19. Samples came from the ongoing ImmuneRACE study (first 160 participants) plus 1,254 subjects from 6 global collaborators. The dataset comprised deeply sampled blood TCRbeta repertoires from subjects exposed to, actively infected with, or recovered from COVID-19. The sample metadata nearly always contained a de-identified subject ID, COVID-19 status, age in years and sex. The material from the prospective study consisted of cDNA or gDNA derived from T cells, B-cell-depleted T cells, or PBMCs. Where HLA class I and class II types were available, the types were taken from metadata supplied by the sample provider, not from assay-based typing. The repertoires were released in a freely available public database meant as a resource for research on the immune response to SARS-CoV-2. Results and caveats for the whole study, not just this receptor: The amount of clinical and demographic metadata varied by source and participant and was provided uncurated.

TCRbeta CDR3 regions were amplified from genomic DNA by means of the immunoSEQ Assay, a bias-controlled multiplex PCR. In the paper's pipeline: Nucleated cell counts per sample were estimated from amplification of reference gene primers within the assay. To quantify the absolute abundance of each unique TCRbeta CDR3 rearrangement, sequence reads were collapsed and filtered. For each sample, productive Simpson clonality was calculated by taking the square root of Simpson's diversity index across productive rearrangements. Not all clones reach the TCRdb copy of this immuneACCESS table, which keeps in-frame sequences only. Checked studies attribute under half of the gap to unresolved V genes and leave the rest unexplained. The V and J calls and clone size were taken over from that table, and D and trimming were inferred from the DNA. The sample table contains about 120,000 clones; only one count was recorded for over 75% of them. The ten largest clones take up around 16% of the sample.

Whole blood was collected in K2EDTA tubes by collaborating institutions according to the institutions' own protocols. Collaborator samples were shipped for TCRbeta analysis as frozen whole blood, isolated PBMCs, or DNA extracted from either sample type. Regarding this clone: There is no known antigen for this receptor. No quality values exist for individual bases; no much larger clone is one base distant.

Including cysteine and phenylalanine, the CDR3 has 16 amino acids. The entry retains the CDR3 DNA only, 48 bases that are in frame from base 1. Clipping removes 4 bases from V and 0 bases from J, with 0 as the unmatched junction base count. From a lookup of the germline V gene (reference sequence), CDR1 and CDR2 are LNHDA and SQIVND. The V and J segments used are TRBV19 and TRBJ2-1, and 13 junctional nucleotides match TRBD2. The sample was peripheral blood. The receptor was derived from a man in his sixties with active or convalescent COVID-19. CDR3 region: CASSRTSGSSYNEQFF. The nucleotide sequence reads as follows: TGTGCCAGTAGTAGGACTAGCGGGAGCTCCTACAATGAGCAGTTCTTC.